This record covers a single T cell receptor (beta chain). This clone's antigen is unknown. Per-base qualities were not stored, and no clone one base away is much larger. The data were obtained in a study of tumor and adjacent non-tumor tissue in lung cancer (dated by TCRdb to 2016 to 2018). In the study overall: By cancer type, the cohort comprised about 13 adenocarcinoma patients, 2 squamous cell carcinoma patients and 1 small cell lung cancer patient. Among the approximately 15 patients, ages ranged from roughly 30 to 76 years, some 10 were men and 5 were women, and disease was TNM stage I to III. In total, sequencing yielded 125,075,908 productive TCRbeta reads, which works out to an average of about 3.9 million reads per sample. Bulk TCRbeta repertoires were compared between lung tumor tissue and matched distant non-tumor lung tissue obtained from fewer than 18 lung cancer patients. TCRbeta CDR3 sequencing was performed on under 35 paired specimens, with one tumor sample and one normal lung sample collected per patient. Results and caveats for the whole study, not just this receptor: Tumor tissue showed significantly higher TCR diversity (inverse Simpson) than normal lung tissue, at 431.37 vs 166.20 (P = 0.0075, Mann-Whitney U test). TCR diversity was significantly higher in younger patients, and greater tumor TCR diversity was associated with shorter overall survival and shorter disease-free survival. With only roughly 15 patients in the cohort, the authors noted that larger samples and more detailed clinical data are needed. Peripheral blood was not sequenced, so blood TCRbeta repertoires in these lung cancer patients were not examined. Neither the sequencing platform nor unique molecular identifiers are mentioned in the methods. The top 100 clones made up a significantly larger cumulative share of the repertoire in normal lung than in tumor tissue.

Including cysteine and phenylalanine, the CDR3 has 16 amino acids. Only the CDR3 DNA is retained, 48 bases long and in frame from the first base. The germline V end is reduced by 0 bases and the J end by 2 bases; junction bases left unmatched: 9. From the germline V gene (reference sequence), CDR1 is DFQATT and CDR2 is SNEGSKA. Library generation was performed with multiplex PCR. Data came from an Illumina HiSeq 2500. Following protocols modified from ARM-PCR, the researchers constructed TCRbeta libraries through three rounds of nested PCR with primers (Table S4). Before sequencing, PCR products in the 200-500 bp range were cut out of the gel and cleaned up using the QIAquick gel extraction kit. As for the authors' bioinformatics: Trimmomatic was used to clean the reads, FLASH was used to merge the reads into complete CDR3 sequences, and MiTCR was used to assign the reads to V(D)J germline segments. VDJtools was used to compute clonal diversity as the inverse Simpson's index. A read counted as productive if the sequence was in-frame and lacked a premature stop codon. TCRdb reanalyzed the raw reads on its own, using fastp at Q25 for trimming and MiXCR for clone calling, and kept in-frame beta chains. Under each unique CDR3 protein, matching rows form one entry showing the most common genes and DNA. These V and J calls are TCRdb output, not the study's own analysis. The sample yields approximately 100,000 distinct CDR3 sequences; roughly 75% were counted once. The top ten clones comprise under 45% of the sample.

RNA was extracted from bulk unsorted tissue and checked for quality with a NanoDrop ND-1000 and an Agilent 2100. Donors were newly diagnosed lung cancer patients admitted for thoracic surgery in China between August and November 2014, without prior chemotherapy. Anyone who had undergone radiotherapy or chemotherapy before, or who had another cancer at the same time, was left out of the study. Surgical tissue pieces of roughly 1-2.3 cm3 were preserved in RNAlater solution and stored at -80 °C until use. Source material: lung tumor tissue. The TCR originated in a woman in her sixties with non-small cell lung cancer. The chain was built from TRBV20-1 and TRBJ1-1, with 7 middle bases fitting TRBD1. The DNA sequence is TGCAGTGCTAGAGATGCTTCAGGGGGGGCTAACACTGAAGCTTTCTTT. It codes for CSARDASGGANTEAFF.